The sequence of this T cell receptor beta chain was determined in a study of T cells in Graves' hyperthyroidism and ophthalmopathy. From roughly 10 ml of fresh peripheral blood, PBMCs were isolated. Deletions cut 6 bases from V and 3 bases from J, with 23 bases between. Germline V CDR1 and CDR2: MNHNY, SVGAGI (reference sequence). The CDR3 sequence is 17 residues long. Researchers amplified the TCR beta CDR3 regions from RNA transcripts. First-round RT-PCR with HTBI primers amplified the TCR CDR3 region. One entry per CDR3 protein results from TCRdb running MiXCR on the multiplex PCR reads. The sample consists of around 720,000 distinct CDR3 sequences, approximately 40% of them appearing once.

The genes are TRBV6-6 and TRBJ2-5, with a tentative D call TRBD2 (6 bases). This TCR was sampled from a woman aged 35 to 49 with Graves' hyperthyroidism. The sample comprised blood. CDR3 amino acids: CASSPAVVRGLEETQYF. The CDR3 bases are TGTGCCAGCAGCCCAGCTGTTGTCCGGGGACTTGAAGAGACCCAGTACTTC.